Listed below are T cell receptor beta chains from one sample, sequenced in a study of T cells in Graves' hyperthyroidism and ophthalmopathy. Using its own MiXCR run on the multiplex PCR reads, TCRdb lists one record per CDR3 protein. This sample yields 550,000 to 600,000 distinct CDR3 sequences, of which 14% are seen a single time; 7% to 9% belongs to the top ten. The sequencing input was blood. All receptors derive from a woman between 18 and 29 years old with Graves' ophthalmopathy. Each CDR3 is given with its conserved first and last residue. The D gene is left open where the match is weak. Size is omitted from some rows. Given values are once, few, many or a class for expanded clones.

V	J	size	D	CDR3	DNA
TRBV6-1	TRBJ1-2	NA	TRBD1	CASRDRDWGYTF	TGTGCCAGCAGGGACAGGGATTGGGGCTACACCTTC
TRBV7-2	TRBJ2-3	many	TRBD1	CASSSRTGSTDTQYF	TGTGCCAGCAGCTCCAGGACAGGGAGCACAGATACGCAGTATTTT
TRBV4-1	TRBJ2-7	NA	NA	CASSQGGRDEQYF	TGCGCCAGCAGCCAAGGGGGCCGGGACGAGCAGTACTTC
TRBV6-2/TRBV6-3	TRBJ1-2	many	NA	CASRLSGAGGYTF	TGTGCCAGCAGGTTGTCAGGGGCTGGTGGCTACACCTTC
TRBV20-1	TRBJ1-1	many	TRBD1	CSARDPQGATEAFF	TGCAGTGCTAGAGATCCCCAGGGGGCAACTGAAGCTTTCTTT
TRBV30	TRBJ1-1	many	NA	CAWRIAGTNTEAFF	TGTGCCTGGAGGATAGCAGGGACAAACACTGAAGCTTTCTTT
TRBV9	TRBJ1-1	NA	NA	CASSVRGPTEAFF	TGTGCCAGCAGCGTCAGGGGTCCTACTGAAGCTTTCTTT
TRBV12-3/TRBV12-4	TRBJ2-5	many	NA	CASRPGQETQYF	TGTGCCAGCAGGCCCGGGCAAGAGACCCAGTACTTC
TRBV7-3	TRBJ2-5	many	TRBD2	CASSLLGGPGETQYF	TGTGCCAGCAGCTTACTGGGAGGGCCGGGGGAGACCCAGTACTTC
TRBV28	TRBJ1-1	many	NA	CASSPGTPQGTEAFF	TGTGCCAGCAGTCCCGGGACGCCCCAAGGCACTGAAGCTTTCTTT
TRBV12-3/TRBV12-4	TRBJ2-1	many	TRBD2	CASSFRGLAGLNEQFF	TGTGCCAGCAGTTTCAGGGGACTAGCGGGATTAAATGAGCAGTTCTTC
TRBV5-8	TRBJ1-1	NA	TRBD1	CASCPTGGAFF	TGTGCCAGCTGTCCCACAGGGGGCGCCTTCTTT